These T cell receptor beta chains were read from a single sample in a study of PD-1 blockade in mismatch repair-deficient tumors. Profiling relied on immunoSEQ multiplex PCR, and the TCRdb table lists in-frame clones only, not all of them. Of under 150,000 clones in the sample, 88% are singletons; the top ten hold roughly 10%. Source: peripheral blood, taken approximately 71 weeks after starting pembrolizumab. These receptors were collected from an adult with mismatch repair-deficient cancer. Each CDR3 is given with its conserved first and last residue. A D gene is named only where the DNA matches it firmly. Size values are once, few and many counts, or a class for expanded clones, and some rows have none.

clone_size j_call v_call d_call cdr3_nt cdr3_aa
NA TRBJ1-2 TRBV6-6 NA TGTGCCAGCAGTTACATTTCAGGTTTTTATGGCTACACCTTC CASSYISGFYGYTF
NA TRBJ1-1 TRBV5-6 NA TGTGCCAGCAGCTTTGGAGGGGAGTGGACTGAAGCTTTCTTT CASSFGGEWTEAFF
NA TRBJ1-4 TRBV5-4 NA TGTGCCAGCAGCTTGGAAGGATATAATGAAAAACTGTTTTTT CASSLEGYNEKLFF
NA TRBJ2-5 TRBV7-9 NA TGTGCCAGCAGCTCCGGACAGTTCCAAGAGACCCAGTACTTC CASSSGQFQETQYF
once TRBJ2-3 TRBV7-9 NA TGTGCCAGCAGCTTAGTTAGCGAGGGGGACTTGAATACGCAGTATTTT CASSLVSEGDLNTQYF
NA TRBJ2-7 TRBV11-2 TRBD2 TGTGCCAGCAGCTTACCCAAACTAGCGGTAGGACCCTACGAGCAGTACTTC CASSLPKLAVGPYEQYF
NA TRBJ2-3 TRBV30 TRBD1 TGTGCCTGGAGTTTACAGGGGGCGAGCACAGATACGCAGTATTTT CAWSLQGASTDTQYF
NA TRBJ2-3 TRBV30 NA TGTGCCTGGAGAGAAAGTTTCCTTTCTAGCACAGATACGCAGTATTTT CAWRESFLSSTDTQYF
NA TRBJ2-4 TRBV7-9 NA TGTGCCAGCAGCTTAGTGGTCGGGGGACCCAAAAACATTCAGTACTTC CASSLVVGGPKNIQYF
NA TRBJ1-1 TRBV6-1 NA TGTGCCAGCATCTGGGGGACTGAAGCTTTCTTT CASIWGTEAFF
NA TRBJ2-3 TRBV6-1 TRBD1 TGTGCCAGCAGTGGGGTGGAAGGGGGCCTAACGGATACGCAGTATTTT CASSGVEGGLTDTQYF
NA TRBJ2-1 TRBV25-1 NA TGTGCCAGCAGTGAATATAAGGAGGTCAATGAGCAGTTCTTC CASSEYKEVNEQFF
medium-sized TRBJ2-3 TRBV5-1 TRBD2 TGCGCCAGCAGCTGGGGGACTAGCGGGACTAGCACAGATACGCAGTATTTT CASSWGTSGTSTDTQYF
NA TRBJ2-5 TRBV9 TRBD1 TGTGCCAGCAGCCCCCGGGACAGGCAAGAGACCCAGTACTTC CASSPRDRQETQYF
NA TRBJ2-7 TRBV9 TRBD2 TGTGCCAGCAGCGCTGGGACTAGCCCACACTACGAGCAGTACTTC CASSAGTSPHYEQYF
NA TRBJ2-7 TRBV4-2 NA TGTGCCAGCAGCCAAGGGGTCGAGCAGTACTTC CASSQGVEQYF
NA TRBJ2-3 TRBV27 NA TGTGCCAGCAGTTTACGGCCGGGGGATACGCAGTATTTT CASSLRPGDTQYF
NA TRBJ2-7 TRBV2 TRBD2 TGTGCCAGCAGTGAATTTCCTAGCCCGGGGGGGCTTGGGGACGAGCAGTACTTC CASSEFPSPGGLGDEQYF
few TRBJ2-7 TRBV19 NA TGTGCCAGTAGTACCGGACGGACAACCTACGAGCAGTACTTC CASSTGRTTYEQYF
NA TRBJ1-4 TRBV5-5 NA TGTGCCAGCACAGCTGGGAGTAATGAAAAACTGTTTTTT CASTAGSNEKLFF
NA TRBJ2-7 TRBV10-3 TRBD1 TGTGCCATCAGTCCCTCATGGGACAGGGGGGGCGAGCAGTACTTC CAISPSWDRGGEQYF
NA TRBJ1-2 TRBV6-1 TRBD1 TGTGCCAGCAGAACCGGGACAGCGATCTATGGCTACACCTTC CASRTGTAIYGYTF